These 21 T cell receptor beta chains were all obtained from the same sample, sequenced in a study of cytomegalovirus exposure and HLA in healthy donors. PCR involved 60 Vbeta and 13 Jbeta primers. This table comes from immunoSEQ multiplex PCR, and its TCRdb copy is limited to in-frame clones, with some not included. The sample includes 45,000 to 65,000 clones, approximately 77% seen only once; the top ten take roughly 3.3%. What was sequenced was PBMCs. The receptors come from a woman aged 40 to 50 in good health and CMV-seropositive.

The chain employs TRBV9 and TRBJ1-1; D uncertain. This CDR3 has 15 residues. Germline assignment: CDR1 SGDLS and CDR2 YYNGEE. The germline V and J ends were trimmed by 0 bases and 0 bases, with 9 bases remaining between them. This CDR3 is CASSVGASMNTEAFF. The CDR3 nucleotides read TGTGCCAGCAGCGTAGGGGCAAGCATGAACACTGAAGCTTTCTTT.

The gene calls are TRBV7-2 and TRBJ1-6; 7 bases align to TRBD1. Germline CDR1 and CDR2: SGHTA and FQGNSA. There are 16 residues in the CDR3. The trim removed 0 bases at V and 6 bases at J, leaving 5 bases unmatched. The CDR3: CASSLAGGGRNSPLHF. CDR3 DNA sequence: TGTGCCAGCAGCTTAGCAGGGGGCGGTCGTAATTCACCCCTCCACTTT.

The gene calls are TRBV29-1 and TRBJ1-2; the match to TRBD1 covers 7 bases. V was pared by 4 bases and J by 0 bases, with 5 bases of the junction left unmatched. Germline V gives CDR1 SQVTM, CDR2 ANQGSEA. The CDR3 loop spans 14 amino acids. The CDR3 nucleotides are TGCAGCGTTGCCTTGCAGGGGGCTAACTATGGCTACACCTTC. Its translation is CSVALQGANYGYTF.

J is TRBJ2-7 and V is TRBV11-2; D call uncertain. Germline V gives CDR1 SGHAT, CDR2 FQNNGV. Trimming left V 0 bases short and J 6 bases short, with 9 bases between. CDR3 length: 13 residues. The CDR3 DNA reads TGTGCCAGCAGCTTAGATCCGGCAGGCGAGCAGTACTTC. Its translation: CASSLDPAGEQYF.

V gene TRBV11-3 combines with J gene TRBJ2-7; D is unclear. Germline V gene sequence: CDR1 SGHNT, CDR2 YENEEA. Trimming removed 1 base at V and 3 bases at J, with 13 bases between. The CDR3 runs to 15 residues. This CDR3 reads CASSLGGPLVYEQYF. The CDR3 DNA reads TGTGCCAGCAGCTTAGGAGGCCCTTTGGTCTACGAGCAGTACTTC.

This clone has just a few counts. The rearrangement links TRBV19 to TRBJ1-5; D unresolved. The CDR3 contains 13 residues. V was clipped by 6 bases and J by 3 bases, with 9 bases between them. Germline V gene sequence: CDR1 LNHDA, CDR2 SQIVND (reference sequence). DNA for the CDR3: TGTGCCAGTAGCCGACGGGACAATCAGCCCCAGCATTTT. It specifies CASSRRDNQPQHF. The full variable domain, completed using reference TRBV19 and TRBJ1-5, is DGGITQSPKYLFRKEGQNVTLSCEQNLNHDAMYWYRQDPGQGLRLIYYSQIVNDFQKGDIAEGYSVSREKKESFPLTVTSAQKNPTAFYLCASSRRDNQPQHFGDGTRLSIL.

This chain's CDR3 is CASSVGNTIYF. Here the CDR3 DNA reads TGTGCCAGCAGCGTAGGAAACACCATATATTTT. The V gene is TRBV7-9, the J gene TRBJ1-3; D is unclear. In germline, CDR1 is SEHNR, CDR2 FQNEAQ (reference sequence). The CDR3 covers 11 residues. With 5 bases removed from V and 4 bases from J, the gap between germline ends came to 3 bases.

This clone was counted a few times. The chain recombines TRBV2 with TRBJ2-5; 12 bases line up with TRBD2. Trimming cost V 6 bases and J 2 bases; bases outside gene matches: 10. There are 17 residues in the CDR3. Germline V gives CDR1 SNHLY, CDR2 FYNNEI. CDR3 sequence: CASSGTSGRSSQETQYF. CDR3 bases: TGTGCCAGCAGCGGGACTAGCGGGCGCTCCAGTCAAGAGACCCAGTACTTC.

Note on this clone: At one end, the junction sequence differs from germline, possibly due to a read error. The chain links TRBV5-5 to TRBJ1-1; no firm D call. The CDR3 consists of 16 residues. Germline V CDR1 and CDR2: SGHKS, YYEKEE (reference sequence). CDR3 nucleotides: TGTGCCAGCGGCTTGGATACAGTGTGGATGAACACTGAAGCTTTCTTT. This gives the protein CASGLDTVWMNTEAFF.

The V call is TRBV9, the J call TRBJ1-2, with D perhaps TRBD1 (5 bases). In germline, CDR1 is SGDLS, CDR2 YYNGEE. Trimming removed 0 bases from V and 8 bases from J, with 14 bases in between. This CDR3 has 14 amino acids. The CDR3 bases are TGTGCCAGCAGCGTAGTTGGGGCTCAGGCGGGCTACACCTTC. It codes for CASSVVGAQAGYTF.

The chain is built from TRBV5-1 and TRBJ1-3; maybe TRBD1 (5 bases). V dropped 4 bases and J dropped 5 bases, with 13 bases sitting between them. CDR1 and CDR2 from the germline V gene are SGHRS and YFSETQ. The CDR3 covers 14 residues. The DNA for the CDR3 is TGCGCCAGCAGCGTGCTAACAGGTAGAAACACCATATATTTT. Translating gives CASSVLTGRNTIYF.

J is TRBJ2-2 and V is TRBV6-1, with TRBD2 matching 7 bases. V gave up 4 bases and J gave up 6 bases; unmatched junction bases: 5. The germline gives CDR1 MNHNS, CDR2 SASEGT. CDR3 size: 14 residues. CDR3 in DNA: TGTGCCAGCAGTGGGGGGAGGGTGGCCGGGGAGCTGTTTTTT. It codes for CASSGGRVAGELFF.

This clone was seen only once. The chain carries TRBV18 and TRBJ1-6; 10 bases match TRBD1. Losses at the gene ends were 3 bases for V and 8 bases for J; bases not matched to a gene: 7. The CDR3 contains 16 residues. Germline CDR1 reads KGHSH; CDR2 reads LQKENI. DNA of the CDR3: TGTGCCAGCTCACCTGACAGGGGGCGAGGAGATTCACCCCTCCACTTT. Its protein is CASSPDRGRGDSPLHF.

The chain combines TRBV2 with TRBJ1-1; weak D call: TRBD1 (6 bases). CDR3 length: 12 residues. The V gene lost 8 bases and the J gene lost 4 bases, with 11 bases spanning the gap. The V gene's germline CDR1 is SNHLY and CDR2 FYNNEI. CDR3 amino acids: CASASRGTEAFF. The CDR3 DNA sequence: TGTGCCAGCGCAAGCAGGGGCACTGAAGCTTTCTTT. The complete variable domain, with remaining parts taken from reference TRBV2 and TRBJ1-1, reads EPEVTQTPSHQVTQMGQEVILRCVPISNHLYFYWYRQILGQKVEFLVSFYNNEISEKSEIFDDQFSVERPDGSNFTLKIRSTKLEDSAMYFCASASRGTEAFFGQGTRLTVV.

The genes are TRBV11-3 and TRBJ1-1; no definite D call. The CDR3 has 14 amino acids. Per the germline V gene, CDR1 is SGHNT and CDR2 is YENEEA. Trimming removed 1 base from V and 1 base from J, with 7 bases in between. The CDR3 sequence is CASSLGAGNTEAFF. CDR3 bases: TGTGCCAGCAGCTTAGGAGCAGGGAACACTGAAGCTTTCTTT.

The chain uses TRBV11-3 and TRBJ2-2, with TRBD2 matching over 9 bases. The germline gives CDR1 SGHNT, CDR2 YENEEA. The CDR3 is 14 residues long. After removal of 5 bases from V and 7 bases from J, the junction contained 5 bases not matched to a gene. As DNA, the CDR3 is TGTGCCAGCAGCCCGCGGGGGGGCCACGGGGAGCTGTTTTTT. Protein sequence: CASSPRGGHGELFF.

The sample holds a few counts of this clone. The rearrangement uses TRBV9 and TRBJ2-2; 8 bases fit TRBD1. CDR3 length equals 16 residues. Trimming removed 2 bases from V and 0 bases from J; junction bases left unmatched: 3. Germline loops: CDR1 SGDLS, CDR2 YYNGEE. The DNA of the CDR3 is TGTGCCAGCAGCGTCAGACAGGGGACGAACACCGGGGAGCTGTTTTTT. This translates into CASSVRQGTNTGELFF.

The chain is built from TRBV7-9 and TRBJ1-1; D is perhaps TRBD1 (6 bases). The CDR3 has 14 residues. The germline V gene encodes CDR1 SEHNR and CDR2 FQNEAQ (reference sequence). Trimming removed 5 bases from V and 4 bases from J, with 14 bases in between. The CDR3 spells CASSRGAAPTEAFF. The DNA of the CDR3 is TGTGCCAGCAGCCGGGGGGCGGCCCCCACTGAAGCTTTCTTT.

V is TRBV29-1 and J is TRBJ2-3, with TRBD1 matching 10 bases. Germline V CDR1 and CDR2: SQVTM, ANQGSEA. V was pared by 3 bases and J by 7 bases, with 4 bases of the junction left unmatched. This CDR3 has 13 residues. CDR3 nucleotide sequence: TGCAGCGTTGAGGGACAGGGGACGAATACGCAGTATTTT. Protein: CSVEGQGTNTQYF.

This chain links TRBV7-2 with TRBJ1-1; 9 bases are shared with TRBD1. CDR3 length: 14 amino acids. Germline values: CDR1 SGHTA, CDR2 FQGNSA. Trimming cost V 5 bases and J 5 bases; bases outside gene matches: 6. The CDR3 coding sequence is TGTGCCAGCAGCCTAACAGGGGGCATGACTGAAGCTTTCTTT. Translated: CASSLTGGMTEAFF.

V is TRBV4-2 and J is TRBJ1-2, with D perhaps TRBD1 (5 bases). From germline, CDR1 is LGHNA and CDR2 YNFKEQ. The CDR3 is 16 residues long. V was cut by 0 bases and J by 5 bases, with 16 bases left in between. This CDR3 reads CASSQDSQGFGYGYTF. For the CDR3, the DNA is TGTGCCAGCAGCCAAGATAGTCAGGGTTTCGGTTATGGCTACACCTTC.